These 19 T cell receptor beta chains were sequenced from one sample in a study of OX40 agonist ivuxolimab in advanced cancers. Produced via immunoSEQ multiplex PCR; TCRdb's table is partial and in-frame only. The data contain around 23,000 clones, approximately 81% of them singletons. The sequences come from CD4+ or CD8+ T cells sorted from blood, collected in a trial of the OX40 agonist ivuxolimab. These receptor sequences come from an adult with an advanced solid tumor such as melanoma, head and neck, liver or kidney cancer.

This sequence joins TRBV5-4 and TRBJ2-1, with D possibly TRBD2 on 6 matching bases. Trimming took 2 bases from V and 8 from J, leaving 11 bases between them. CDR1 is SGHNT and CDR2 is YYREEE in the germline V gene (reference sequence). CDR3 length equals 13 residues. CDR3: CASSFREYDEQFF. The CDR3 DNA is TGTGCCAGCAGCTTCCGGGAGTACGATGAGCAGTTCTTC.

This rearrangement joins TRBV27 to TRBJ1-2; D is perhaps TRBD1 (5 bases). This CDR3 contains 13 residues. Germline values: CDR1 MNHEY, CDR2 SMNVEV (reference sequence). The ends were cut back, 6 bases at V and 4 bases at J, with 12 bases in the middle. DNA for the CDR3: TGTGCCAGCAGCGGCGGAGGGGCCTATGGCTACACCTTC. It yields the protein CASSGGGAYGYTF.

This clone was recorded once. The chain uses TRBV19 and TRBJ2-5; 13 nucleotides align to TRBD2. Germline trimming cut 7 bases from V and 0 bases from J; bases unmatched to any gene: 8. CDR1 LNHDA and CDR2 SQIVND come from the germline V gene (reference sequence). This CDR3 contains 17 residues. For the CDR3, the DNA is TGTGCCAGTACCCGCACGACTAGCGGGGGGTACCAAGAGACCCAGTACTTC. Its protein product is CASTRTTSGGYQETQYF.

In DNA form, the CDR3 reads TGTGCCAGCAGTTTGGGGTATTCGAACACTGAAGCTTTCTTT. Residues: CASSLGYSNTEAFF. The rearrangement joins TRBV28 to TRBJ1-1; D not certain. Trimming took 3 bases from V and 1 from J, leaving 9 bases between them. CDR1 and CDR2 from the germline V gene are MDHEN and SYDVKM. This CDR3 is built from 14 residues.

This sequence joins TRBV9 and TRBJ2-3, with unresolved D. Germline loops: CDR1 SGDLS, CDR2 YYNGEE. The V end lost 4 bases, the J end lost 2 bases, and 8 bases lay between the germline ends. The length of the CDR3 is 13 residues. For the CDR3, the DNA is TGTGCCAGCAGCCCAGACGCCACAGATACGCAGTATTTT. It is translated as CASSPDATDTQYF.

DNA of the CDR3: TGTGCCAGCACCGGACAGGCCTATGGCTACACCTTC. Amino acid sequence: CASTGQAYGYTF. This chain connects TRBV6-6 to TRBJ1-2; TRBD1 matches 7 bases. Germline-derived CDR1 and CDR2 are MNHNY and SVGAGI (reference sequence). The CDR3 spans 12 residues. V lost 7 bases to trimming and J lost 4 bases; unmatched junction nucleotides: 3.

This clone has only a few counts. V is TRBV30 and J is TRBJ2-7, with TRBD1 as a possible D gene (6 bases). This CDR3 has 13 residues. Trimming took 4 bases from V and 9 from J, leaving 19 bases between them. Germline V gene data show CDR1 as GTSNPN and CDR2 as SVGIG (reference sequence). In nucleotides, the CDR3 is TGTGCCTGGACGGACAGTCTAGGGAATGGGCAGTACTTC. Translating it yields CAWTDSLGNGQYF.

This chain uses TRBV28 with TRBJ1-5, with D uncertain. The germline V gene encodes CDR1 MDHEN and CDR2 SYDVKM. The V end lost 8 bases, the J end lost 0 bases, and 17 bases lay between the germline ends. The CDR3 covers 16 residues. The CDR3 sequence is CASQQEENYSNQPQHF. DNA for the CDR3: TGTGCCAGCCAGCAAGAGGAAAATTATAGCAATCAGCCCCAGCATTTT.

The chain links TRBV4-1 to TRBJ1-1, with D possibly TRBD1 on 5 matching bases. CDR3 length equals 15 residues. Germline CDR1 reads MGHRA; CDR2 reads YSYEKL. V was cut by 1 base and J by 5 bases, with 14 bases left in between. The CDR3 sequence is CASSQAPGGGTEAFF. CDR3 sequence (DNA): TGCGCCAGCAGCCAAGCTCCGGGGGGAGGAACTGAAGCTTTCTTT.

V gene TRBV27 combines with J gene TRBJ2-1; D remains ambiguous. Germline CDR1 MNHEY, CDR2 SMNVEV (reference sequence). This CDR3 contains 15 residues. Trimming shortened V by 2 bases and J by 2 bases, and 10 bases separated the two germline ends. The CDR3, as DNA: TGTGCCAGCAGTTTACCGGACCAGGCCTACAATGAGCAGTTCTTC. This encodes CASSLPDQAYNEQFF.

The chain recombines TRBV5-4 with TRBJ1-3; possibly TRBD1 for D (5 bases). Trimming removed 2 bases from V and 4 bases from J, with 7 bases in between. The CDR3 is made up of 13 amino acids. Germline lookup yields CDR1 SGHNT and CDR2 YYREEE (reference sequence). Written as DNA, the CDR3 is TGTGCCAGCAGCTTTTCAGGGGGAAACACCATATATTTT. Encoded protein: CASSFSGGNTIYF.

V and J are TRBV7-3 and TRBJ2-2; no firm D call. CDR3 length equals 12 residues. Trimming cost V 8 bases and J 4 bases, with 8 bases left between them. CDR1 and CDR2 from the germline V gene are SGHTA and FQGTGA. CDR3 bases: TGTGCCAGCGGGTCGGGCACCGGGGAGCTGTTTTTT. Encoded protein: CASGSGTGELFF.

The CDR3 DNA reads as TGTGCCAGTAGCCCGCGGCTAGAGAGCAATCAGCCCCAGCATTTT. Its translation is CASSPRLESNQPQHF. This chain links TRBV19 with TRBJ1-5; D is unclear. This CDR3 spans 15 amino acids. Trimming shortened V by 6 bases and J by 1 base, and 13 bases separated the two germline ends. Germline CDR1 LNHDA, CDR2 SQIVND (reference sequence). The full variable domain, rest sourced from reference TRBV19 and TRBJ1-5, is DGGITQSPKYLFRKEGQNVTLSCEQNLNHDAMYWYRQDPGQGLRLIYYSQIVNDFQKGDIAEGYSVSREKKESFPLTVTSAQKNPTAFYLCASSPRLESNQPQHFGDGTRLSIL.

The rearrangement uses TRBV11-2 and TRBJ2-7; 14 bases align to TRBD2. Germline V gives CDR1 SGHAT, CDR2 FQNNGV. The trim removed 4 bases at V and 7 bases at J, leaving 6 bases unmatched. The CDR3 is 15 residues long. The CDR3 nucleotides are TGTGCCAGCAGCTCAGGGACTAGCGGGAGTCGGGAGCAGTACTTC. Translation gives CASSSGTSGSREQYF.

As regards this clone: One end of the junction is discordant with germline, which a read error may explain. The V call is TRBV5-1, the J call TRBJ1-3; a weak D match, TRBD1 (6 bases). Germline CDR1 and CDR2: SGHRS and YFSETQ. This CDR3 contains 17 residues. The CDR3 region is CASSSLLQGGSGNTTYF. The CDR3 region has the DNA TGCGCCAGCAGCTCACTACTACAGGGCGGATCAGGAAACACCACATATTTT.

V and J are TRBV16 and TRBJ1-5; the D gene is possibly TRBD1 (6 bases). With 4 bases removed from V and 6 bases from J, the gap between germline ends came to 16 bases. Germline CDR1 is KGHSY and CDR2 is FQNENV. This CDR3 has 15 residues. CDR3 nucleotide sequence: TGTGCCAGCAGCCCTTCAGGGGTTACGGGTCAGCCCCAGCATTTT. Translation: CASSPSGVTGQPQHF.

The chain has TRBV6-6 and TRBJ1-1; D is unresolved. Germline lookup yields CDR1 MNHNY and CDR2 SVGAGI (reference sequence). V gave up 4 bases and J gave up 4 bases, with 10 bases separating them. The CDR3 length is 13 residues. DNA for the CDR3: TGTGCCAGCAGTTTTCAAATGAGCACTGAAGCTTTCTTT. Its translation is CASSFQMSTEAFF.

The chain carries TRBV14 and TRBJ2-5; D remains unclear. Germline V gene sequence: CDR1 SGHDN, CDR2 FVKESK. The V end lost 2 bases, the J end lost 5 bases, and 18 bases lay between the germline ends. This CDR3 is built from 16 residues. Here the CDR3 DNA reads TGTGCCAGCAGCCAACGTTCAGCCTTCTTTGTCGAGACCCAGTACTTC. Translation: CASSQRSAFFVETQYF.

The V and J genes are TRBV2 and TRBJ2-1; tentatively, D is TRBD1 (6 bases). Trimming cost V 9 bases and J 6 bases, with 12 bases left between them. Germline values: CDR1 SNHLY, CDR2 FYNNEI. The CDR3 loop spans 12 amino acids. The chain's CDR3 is CARNDRPNEQFF. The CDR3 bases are TGTGCCAGGAACGACAGGCCCAATGAGCAGTTCTTC.